The clone carrying this T cell receptor beta chain has a handful of counts. Its specificity is unknown. This entry is derived from a study of post-analysis software for immune sequencing data. This CDR3 is 15 amino acids long. cDNA libraries for TCR beta contained unique molecular identifiers. When 1 to 10 million T cells were used, they gave roughly 490,000 cDNA molecules. TCRdb called the PCR reads again in MiXCR, with one record for every CDR3 protein. The sample has 700,000 to 900,000 distinct CDR3 sequences; roughly 46% are singletons. Study outcomes and limitations: Same-batch samples co-clustered strongly by F measure. Patients showed TRBV5-6, TRBV5-1 and TRBV20-1 among four to six TRBV segments more frequent than in controls. The normalized Chao1 diversity of multiple sclerosis patients was significantly lower than that of controls.

This rearrangement joins TRBV21-1 to TRBJ2-5; the table's D call of TRBD2 was not tested on the DNA. TRBV21-1 is annotated as a pseudogene. Sequencing input: blood. The sequence was obtained from a girl aged 5-17 years with multiple sclerosis. The CDR3 loop reads CASSAPLAGGETQYF. The DNA for the CDR3 is TGTGCCAGCAGCGCTCCACTAGCGGGTGGGGAGACCCAGTACTTC.